Each of the 5 T cell receptor beta chains below was sequenced from the same sample in a study of PD-1 blockade in classical Hodgkin lymphoma. The sample's time point: cycle 4 day 1 (C4D1), after less than 7 weeks of nivolumab. Brentuximab vedotin exposure varied among the patients, all of whom had relapsed after autologous stem cell transplantation. This table comes from immunoSEQ multiplex PCR, and its TCRdb copy is limited to in-frame clones, with some not included. The sample shows about 60,000 clones, around 90% of them seen only once. Sequences were derived from peripheral blood mononuclear cells (PBMCs), sampled before the fourth cycle of nivolumab. Every receptor here comes from a human donor with classical Hodgkin lymphoma.

This clone was seen only a few times. This sequence joins TRBV30 and TRBJ1-3, with D hard to call. The V and J ends lost 0 bases and 0 bases respectively, with 15 bases between them. Germline loops: CDR1 GTSNPN, CDR2 SVGIG (reference sequence). The CDR3 has 17 residues. CDR3 sequence reads: CAWSVSRVRHSGNTIYF. The CDR3 DNA follows: TGTGCCTGGAGTGTATCACGGGTCAGGCACTCTGGAAACACCATATATTTT.

The chain employs TRBV6-6 and TRBJ1-5, with D possibly TRBD1 on 6 matching bases. V gave up 6 bases and J gave up 6 bases, with 15 bases separating them. Germline V gene lookup returns CDR1 MNHNY and CDR2 SVGAGI (reference sequence). This CDR3 contains 14 residues. The CDR3 nucleotides are TGTGCCAGCAGCCCTCAGGGGCTCACTCAGCCCCAGCATTTT. As protein: CASSPQGLTQPQHF.

This clone was counted a single time. The chain has TRBV29-1 and TRBJ2-7, with D perhaps matching TRBD2 (5 bases). This CDR3 spans 11 amino acids. CDR1 SQVTM and CDR2 ANQGSEA come from the germline V gene. Trimming shortened V by 4 bases and J by 5 bases, and 9 bases separated the two germline ends. The CDR3 protein is CSVGPGNEQYF. In nucleotides, the CDR3 is TGCAGCGTTGGTCCGGGGAACGAGCAGTACTTC.

The chain uses TRBV11-1 and TRBJ1-1, with D perhaps matching TRBD1 (5 bases). CDR3 size: 13 residues. V gave up 5 bases and J gave up 1 base, with 8 bases separating them. CDR1 and CDR2 (germline): SGHAT, FQDESV (reference sequence). The CDR3 reads CASSRDRNTEAFF. The CDR3 DNA reads as TGTGCCAGCAGCCGCGACAGGAACACTGAAGCTTTCTTT.

The V call is TRBV18, the J call TRBJ2-7; the D is unclear. The ends were cut back, 3 bases at V and 3 bases at J, with 12 bases in the middle. In germline, CDR1 is KGHSH, CDR2 LQKENI. This CDR3 is built from 14 residues. CDR3 region: CASSPALRYYEQYF. The CDR3 DNA reads TGTGCCAGCTCACCTGCCCTCAGGTACTACGAGCAGTACTTC. The full variable domain, its missing parts supplied by reference TRBV18 and TRBJ2-7, is NAGVMQNPRHLVRRRGQEARLRCSPMKGHSHVYWYRQLPEEGLKFMVYLQKENIIDESGMPKERFSAEFPKEGPSILRIQQVVRGDSAAYFCASSPALRYYEQYFGPGTRLTVT.